This T cell receptor (beta chain) was identified during a study of cytomegalovirus exposure and HLA in healthy donors. Researchers ran the PCR with 60 Vbeta and 13 Jbeta primers. Only in-frame clones appear in the TCRdb table, and some are missing; sequencing was by immunoSEQ multiplex PCR. The table shows under 200,000 clones, with 60% to 80% occurring only once. This CDR3 is 13 amino acids long. V lost 0 bases, J lost 12 bases, and 12 bases lay in between. CDR1 SGHAT and CDR2 FQNNGV come from the germline V gene. Study results and caveats: Researchers counted roughly 160 TCR beta chains as cytomegalovirus-associated. Within an earlier analysis, most TCR beta V segments proved productive either about 90% or about 30% of the time. A later analysis linked a missense variant in DCLRE1C to the trimming of TCR beta V and J genes.

As concerns this clone: The antigen remains undetermined.

The TCR comes from a man between 40 and 49 years old in good health and CMV-seronegative. The sequencing input was PBMCs. The chain joins TRBV11-2 to TRBJ2-4, with D perhaps TRBD2 (6 bases). This chain's CDR3 is CASSLDRRGNQYF. The CDR3 coding sequence is TGTGCCAGCAGCTTAGATAGGAGGGGAAATCAGTACTTC.